A single sample gave rise to the 4 T cell receptor beta chains below, sequenced in a study of blood T cell repertoires in COVID-19. Data came from immunoSEQ multiplex PCR; TCRdb stores just in-frame clones and leaves some out. Among about 270,000 clones listed, 86% were seen once. Sequencing was performed on PBMCs or T cells enriched from blood (not recorded which). Source of these receptors: a woman younger than 30 who had recovered from COVID-19.

The rearrangement links TRBV7-9 to TRBJ2-1; 9 bases match TRBD2. The length of the CDR3 is 19 residues. J was trimmed by 10 bases and V by 5 bases; bases with no gene match: 24. Germline CDR1 SEHNR, CDR2 FQNEAQ (reference sequence). The CDR3 loop is CASSAYVGLSGGSRKEQFF. The DNA of the CDR3 is TGTGCCAGCAGCGCGTATGTCGGACTAAGCGGGGGGAGCCGCAAAGAGCAGTTCTTC.

V and J are TRBV18 and TRBJ2-3; 7 bases align to TRBD2. Germline V CDR1 and CDR2: KGHSH, LQKENI. This CDR3 has 13 amino acids. After removal of 5 bases from V and 8 bases from J, the junction contained 7 bases not matched to a gene. In DNA, the CDR3 is TGTGCCAGCTCATCGCTAGCGGAAGCTACGCAGTATTTT. The encoded protein is CASSSLAEATQYF.

This chain uses TRBV23-1 with TRBJ1-1, with 8 positions matching TRBD1. TRBV23-1 carries the ORF label, with uncertain function. The CDR3 has 21 amino acids. V dropped 0 bases and J dropped 8; count of bases not matched to a gene: 26. CDR3 DNA sequence: TGCGCCAGCAGTCAATCGCAGGGGGCAGAGACGACGGCCCATACGGACGAAGAAGCTTTCTTT. Amino acid sequence: CASSQSQGAETTAHTDEEAFF.

The chain combines TRBV30 with TRBJ1-6; maybe TRBD1 (6 bases). This CDR3 comprises 16 residues. The V end lost 0 bases, the J end lost 7 bases, and 16 bases lay between the germline ends. In germline, CDR1 is GTSNPN, CDR2 SVGIG (reference sequence). CDR3: CAWSVTGKGKNSPLHF. The CDR3 bases are TGTGCCTGGAGTGTAACAGGGAAGGGGAAAAATTCACCCCTCCACTTT.